This note documents a single TCR beta chain sequence. The source of the sample is a study of technical replicates of blood from four donors. Some clones are missing from TCRdb's copy, which holds only in-frame ones; the method was immunoSEQ multiplex PCR. The sample holds about 88,000 clones, more than 85% seen once. Trimming removed 5 bases from V and 3 bases from J, with 9 bases in between. CDR3 length equals 13 residues. Germline CDR1 is MDHEN and CDR2 is SYDVKM. The chain is built from TRBV28 and TRBJ2-3, with TRBD1 as a possible D gene (6 bases). The receptor was derived from a human donor in good health. Sequenced: T cells isolated from PBMCs. The CDR3 region has the DNA TGTGCCAGCAGTCACGGACAGACAGATACGCAGTATTTT. Its protein is CASSHGQTDTQYF.